This is a list of T cell receptor beta chains from one sample in a study of T cells after yellow fever vaccination. In TCRdb, the 5' RACE reads were re-called with MiXCR into one record per CDR3 protein. The table lists 550,000 to 750,000 distinct CDR3 sequences, 13% of them singletons, with over 11% in the top ten. The specimen comprised PBMCs, sampled on the day of the yellow fever booster vaccination. The source of these receptors is a man aged 30 to 45 who received the YFV17D yellow fever vaccine. Both conserved end residues are part of each CDR3. D genes are given only for firm matches. Size values are once, few and many counts, or a class for expanded clones, and some rows have none.

CDR3 DNA | CDR3 protein | clone size | D gene | J gene | V gene
TGTGCCAGCAGCTCCTCGACAGGGCATACTGAGCAGTTCTTC | CASSSSTGHTEQFF | . | TRBD1 | TRBJ2-1 | TRBV7-3
TGTGCCAGCAGTTTTCTCGACCCTAGGGCCGAGCAGTACTTC | CASSFLDPRAEQYF | many | . | TRBJ2-7 | TRBV12-3/TRBV12-4
TGTGCCAGCAGTGACGGGTCCCCCGGGACTAGATACAATGAGCAGTTCTTC | CASSDGSPGTRYNEQFF | once | TRBD2 | TRBJ2-1 | TRBV25-1
TGTGCCAGCAGCCCTGTTGTCTCACCCCTCCACTTT | CASSPVVSPLHF | . | . | TRBJ1-6 | TRBV7-2
TGTGCCAGCAGCTGGGGGCTAGCGGGGACACGGCAGTTCTTC | CASSWGLAGTRQFF | few | TRBD2 | TRBJ2-1 | TRBV3-1
TGCAGTGCTAGAGATCCTACTAGCGCCTCCTACGAGCAGTACTTC | CSARDPTSASYEQYF | . | TRBD2 | TRBJ2-7 | TRBV20-1
TGCGCCAGCACGGTGGGACAGAACTATGGCTACACCTTC | CASTVGQNYGYTF | few | TRBD1 | TRBJ1-2 | TRBV5-1
TGTGCCAGCTCACCAGGGGACAGGGGTGGCTACGAGCAGTACTTC | CASSPGDRGGYEQYF | few | TRBD1 | TRBJ2-7 | TRBV18
TGTGCCTGGAGCCCGGGACTAGCGCCCCATGAGCAGTTCTTC | CAWSPGLAPHEQFF | . | TRBD2 | TRBJ2-1 | TRBV30
TGTGCCAGCATGGGTAGCGGATACAATGAGCAGTTCTTC | CASMGSGYNEQFF | . | . | TRBJ2-1 | TRBV6-2/TRBV6-3
TGTGCCAGCAGTTACTCGGGGGCTTCAGTTGAAGCTTTCTTT | CASSYSGASVEAFF | few | . | TRBJ1-1 | TRBV6-2/TRBV6-3
TGTGCCAGCAGCCAGGCGGGAGGCGACACTGAAGCTTTCTTT | CASSQAGGDTEAFF | . | . | TRBJ1-1 | TRBV3-1
TGTGCCAGCAGCCCCAGGGTTCATGAGCAGTTCTTC | CASSPRVHEQFF | . | . | TRBJ2-1 | TRBV7-2
TGCAGTGCTACGGGACCCTGGAGGACGGAGACCCAGTACTTC | CSATGPWRTETQYF | . | . | TRBJ2-5 | TRBV20-1
TGCGCCAGCAGCCGGACAGGGCAATCGGATGGCTACACCTTC | CASSRTGQSDGYTF | . | TRBD1 | TRBJ1-2 | TRBV5-1
TGTGCCAGCGGATCCTCCGGGCCCCGAGAGACCCAGTACTTC | CASGSSGPRETQYF | . | . | TRBJ2-5 | TRBV27
TGCAGTGCTACCGCGGGGGGATCTGGGGCCAACGTCCTGACTTTC | CSATAGGSGANVLTF | few | TRBD2 | TRBJ2-6 | TRBV20-1
TGTGCCAGCAGCTTAGCGGGGAGGATTCTGGATTCTGGGGCCAACGTCCTGACTTTC | CASSLAGRILDSGANVLTF | . | . | TRBJ2-6 | TRBV7-2
TGTGCCACCAGCAGAGATTTAACGCCAGGCCAAGAGACCCAGTACTTC | CATSRDLTPGQETQYF | . | . | TRBJ2-5 | TRBV15
TGTGCCAGCAGCTTAACGAGGACTGCCGGAGAGACCCAGTACTTC | CASSLTRTAGETQYF | many | . | TRBJ2-5 | TRBV7-3
TGCAGTCTTCTGGTGGCCAGAGACAATGAGCAGTTCTTC | CSLLVARDNEQFF | . | . | TRBJ2-1 | TRBV20-1
TGTGCCAGCAGTTACTTTATCGGGACTACTAATGAGCAGTTCTTC | CASSYFIGTTNEQFF | . | TRBD2 | TRBJ2-1 | TRBV6-5
TGCGCCAGCAGCCCCGATCTAGCGGACACAGATACGCAGTATTTT | CASSPDLADTDTQYF | many | TRBD2 | TRBJ2-3 | TRBV5-1
TGCAGTGCTAGAGGCCAATGGGGGCAAACCGGGGAGCTGTTTTTT | CSARGQWGQTGELFF | . | . | TRBJ2-2 | TRBV20-1
TGTGCCACCTTCGGGACCTCGGGAGGACTGTTTTTT | CATFGTSGGLFF | few | . | TRBJ1-4 | TRBV15
TGTGCCAGCAGTTTAGGGACAGGGAGCTCCTACAATGAGCAGTTCTTC | CASSLGTGSSYNEQFF | many | TRBD1 | TRBJ2-1 | TRBV28
TGCGCCAGCAGCCAAAGGGACCCCTCTATTCAGTACTTC | CASSQRDPSIQYF | . | . | TRBJ2-4 | TRBV4-3
TGTGCCAGCAGAGCAGGTTTTCCCTCTCTCGAGCAGTACTTC | CASRAGFPSLEQYF | . | . | TRBJ2-7 | TRBV28
TGTGCCAGCAGCCCCGGGTATGGGACCGGGGAGCTGTTTTTT | CASSPGYGTGELFF | . | . | TRBJ2-2 | TRBV7-3
TGTGCCAGCAGCTTAAACCTGGTTGGTGGCACAGATACGCAGTATTTT | CASSLNLVGGTDTQYF | few | . | TRBJ2-3 | TRBV7-2
TGTGCCAGCAGAGGCCGGAAGGAACCTAATGAAAAACTGTTTTTT | CASRGRKEPNEKLFF | few | . | TRBJ1-4 | TRBV28
TGTGCCAGCAGCTTAGACGGGGGAAACACCATATATTTT | CASSLDGGNTIYF | few | . | TRBJ1-3 | TRBV7-9
TGCAGTGCTAGTCGCAGGGCAGATACGCAGTATTTT | CSASRRADTQYF | few | . | TRBJ2-3 | TRBV20-1
TGTGCCAGCAGCACCAGACTAGCGGGGACAGAGACCCAGTACTTC | CASSTRLAGTETQYF | . | TRBD2 | TRBJ2-5 | TRBV11-2
TGTGCCAGCAAGCACGAAGAAGATACGCAGTATTTT | CASKHEEDTQYF | . | . | TRBJ2-3 | TRBV12-3/TRBV12-4
TGTGCCAGCAGTGAGTCTCGCGGGAGGGTTTCCTACAATGAGCAGTTCTTC | CASSESRGRVSYNEQFF | . | TRBD2 | TRBJ2-1 | TRBV2
TGTGCCAGCAGTTACGAGGGCCCCCTGGGCACCGGGGAGCTGTTTTTT | CASSYEGPLGTGELFF | . | . | TRBJ2-2 | TRBV6-2/TRBV6-3
TGTGCCAGCAGCTTGTCAGCAAAGGGGGGAGAGACCCAGTACTTC | CASSLSAKGGETQYF | . | . | TRBJ2-5 | TRBV7-2
TGTGCCAGCAGCGAGAAACCACTGACAGGGAACTATGGCTACACCTTC | CASSEKPLTGNYGYTF | . | TRBD1 | TRBJ1-2 | TRBV7-9
TGTGCCAGCAGCTTTAGAGGGGGGGGAACTAATGAAAAACTGTTTTTT | CASSFRGGGTNEKLFF | few | . | TRBJ1-4 | TRBV7-2
TGTGCCAGCAGCTTTAATTTCGGACGGCAAGAGACCCAGTACTTC | CASSFNFGRQETQYF | . | . | TRBJ2-5 | TRBV7-9
TGCAGTGCCAGCCGACCAGGGCTAGCGGGAAACAATGAGCAGTTCTTC | CSASRPGLAGNNEQFF | few | TRBD2 | TRBJ2-1 | TRBV20-1
TGTGCCAGCAGCCAACAAGGACAGGGGGGGTATGGCTACTCCTTC | CASSQQGQGGYGYSF | . | TRBD1 | TRBJ1-2 | TRBV7-9
TGTGCCAGCAGCTTAGAGGACCATGAGCAGTTCTTC | CASSLEDHEQFF | . | . | TRBJ2-1 | TRBV7-2
TGCGCCAGCAGCCTGAACGCCCTGGGGGCAGATACGCAGTATTTT | CASSLNALGADTQYF | many | . | TRBJ2-3 | TRBV4-3
TGTGCCAGCAGCCTGGAAGCCGGGCAAAATTCACCCCTCCACTTT | CASSLEAGQNSPLHF | few | . | TRBJ1-6 | TRBV9
TGTGCCAGCAGCCCACCCGGGGCGACTAGCGGGAGAACGGCCTACAATGAGCAGTTCTTC | CASSPPGATSGRTAYNEQFF | . | TRBD2 | TRBJ2-1 | TRBV11-1
TGCAGTGCTCAGAGACTAGCGGGTCAAGAGACCCAGTACTTC | CSAQRLAGQETQYF | few | TRBD2 | TRBJ2-5 | TRBV20-1
TGTGCCAGCAGTCCTACCCAGGGAGCCTACGAGCAGTACTTC | CASSPTQGAYEQYF | . | . | TRBJ2-7 | TRBV3-1
TGTGCCAGCAGTCGATATAGGAACACTCTGAACACTGAAGCTTTCTTT | CASSRYRNTLNTEAFF | . | . | TRBJ1-1 | TRBV5-8
TGCAGTGCTAGAGGACGGCCGGGTTGGCCCCAGCATTTT | CSARGRPGWPQHF | few | . | TRBJ1-5 | TRBV20-1
TGCAGTGCTAGAGATCAAGGGCGAGAGCAGTACTTC | CSARDQGREQYF | . | . | TRBJ2-7 | TRBV20-1
TGCAGTGCCTTGGGACTAGCGGGCCTCCTCCAAGAGACCCAGTACTTC | CSALGLAGLLQETQYF | . | TRBD2 | TRBJ2-5 | TRBV20-1